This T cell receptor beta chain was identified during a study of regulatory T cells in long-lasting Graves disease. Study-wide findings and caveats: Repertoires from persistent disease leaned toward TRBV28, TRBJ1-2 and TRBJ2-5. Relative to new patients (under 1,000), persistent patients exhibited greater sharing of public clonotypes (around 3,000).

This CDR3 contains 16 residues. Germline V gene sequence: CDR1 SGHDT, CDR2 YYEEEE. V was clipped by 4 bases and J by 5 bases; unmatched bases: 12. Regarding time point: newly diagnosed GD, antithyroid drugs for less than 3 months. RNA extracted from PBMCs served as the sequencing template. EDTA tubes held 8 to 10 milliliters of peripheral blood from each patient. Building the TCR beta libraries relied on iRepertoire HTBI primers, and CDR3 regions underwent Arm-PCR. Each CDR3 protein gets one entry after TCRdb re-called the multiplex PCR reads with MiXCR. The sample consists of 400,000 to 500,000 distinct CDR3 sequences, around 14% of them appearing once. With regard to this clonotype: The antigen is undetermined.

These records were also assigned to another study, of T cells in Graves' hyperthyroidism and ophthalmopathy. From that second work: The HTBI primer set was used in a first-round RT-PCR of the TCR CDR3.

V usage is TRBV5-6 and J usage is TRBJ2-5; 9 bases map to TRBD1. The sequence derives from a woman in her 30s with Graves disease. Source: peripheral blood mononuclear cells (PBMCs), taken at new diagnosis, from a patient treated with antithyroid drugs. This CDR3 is CASSLPTGGASETQYF. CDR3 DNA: TGTGCCAGCAGCCTCCCAACAGGGGGCGCGTCGGAGACCCAGTACTTC.